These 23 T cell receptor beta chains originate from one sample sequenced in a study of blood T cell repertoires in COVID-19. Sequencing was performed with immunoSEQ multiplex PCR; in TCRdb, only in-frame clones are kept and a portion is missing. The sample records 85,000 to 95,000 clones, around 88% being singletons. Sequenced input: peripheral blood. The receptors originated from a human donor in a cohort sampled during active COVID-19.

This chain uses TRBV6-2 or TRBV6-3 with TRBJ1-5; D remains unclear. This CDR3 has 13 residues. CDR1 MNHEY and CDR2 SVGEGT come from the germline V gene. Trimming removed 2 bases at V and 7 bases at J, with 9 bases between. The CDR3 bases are TGTGCCAGCAGTTACGTTTACAACCAGCCCCAGCATTTT. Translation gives CASSYVYNQPQHF.

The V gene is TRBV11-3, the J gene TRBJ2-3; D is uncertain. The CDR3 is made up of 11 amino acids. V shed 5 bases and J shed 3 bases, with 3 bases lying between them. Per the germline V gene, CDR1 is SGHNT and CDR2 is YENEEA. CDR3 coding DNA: TGTGCCAGCAGCCTAACAGATACGCAGTATTTT. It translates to CASSLTDTQYF.

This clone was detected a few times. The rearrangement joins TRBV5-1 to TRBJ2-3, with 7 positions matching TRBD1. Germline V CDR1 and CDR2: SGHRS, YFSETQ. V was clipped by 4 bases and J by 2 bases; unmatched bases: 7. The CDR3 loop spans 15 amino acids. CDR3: CASSARGLVTDTQYF. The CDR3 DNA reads TGCGCCAGCAGCGCAAGGGGGCTGGTCACAGATACGCAGTATTTT.

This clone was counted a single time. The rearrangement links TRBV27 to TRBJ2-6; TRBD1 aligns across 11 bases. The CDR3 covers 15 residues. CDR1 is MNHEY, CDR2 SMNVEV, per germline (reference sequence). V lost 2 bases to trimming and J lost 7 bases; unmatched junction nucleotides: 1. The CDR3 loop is CASSLGQGAANVLTF. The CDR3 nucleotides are TGTGCCAGCAGTTTAGGACAGGGGGCAGCCAACGTCCTGACTTTC.

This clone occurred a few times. The CDR3 sequence: CASSLGWGSWKYGYTF. The CDR3 bases are TGTGCCAGCAGCTTAGGCTGGGGCAGTTGGAAGTATGGCTACACCTTC. V is TRBV11-2 and J is TRBJ1-2, with D possibly being TRBD1 (5 bases). Germline-derived CDR1 and CDR2 are SGHAT and FQNNGV. Deletions cut 1 base from V and 5 bases from J, with 17 bases between. This CDR3 region has 16 residues. Full variable domain (rest looked up from reference TRBV11-2 and TRBJ1-2): EAGVAQSPRYKIIEKRQSVAFWCNPISGHATLYWYQQILGQGPKLLIQFQNNGVVDDSQLPKDRFSAERLKGVDSTLKIQPAKLEDSAVYLCASSLGWGSWKYGYTFGSGTRLTVV.

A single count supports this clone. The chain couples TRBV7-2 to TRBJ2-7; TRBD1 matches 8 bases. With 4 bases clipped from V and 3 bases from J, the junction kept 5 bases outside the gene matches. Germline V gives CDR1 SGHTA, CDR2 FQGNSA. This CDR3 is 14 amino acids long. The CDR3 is CASSSTTGGYEQYF. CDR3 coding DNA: TGTGCCAGCAGCTCTACAACAGGGGGCTACGAGCAGTACTTC.

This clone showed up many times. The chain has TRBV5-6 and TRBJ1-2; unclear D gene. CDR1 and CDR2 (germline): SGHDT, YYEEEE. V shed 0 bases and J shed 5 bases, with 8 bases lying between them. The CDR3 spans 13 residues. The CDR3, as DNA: TGTGCCAGCAGCTTGGAAACGGGATATGGCTACACCTTC. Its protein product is CASSLETGYGYTF.

CDR3 sequence reads: CASSINRDRGSEAFF. CDR3 DNA: TGTGCCAGTAGTATCAATCGGGACAGGGGATCTGAAGCTTTCTTT. This rearrangement joins TRBV19 to TRBJ1-1; 10 bases are shared with TRBD1. The CDR3 is 15 residues long. Germline assignment: CDR1 LNHDA and CDR2 SQIVND (reference sequence). The junction had 7 bases not matched to a gene; V was cut back by 3 bases and J by 6 bases.

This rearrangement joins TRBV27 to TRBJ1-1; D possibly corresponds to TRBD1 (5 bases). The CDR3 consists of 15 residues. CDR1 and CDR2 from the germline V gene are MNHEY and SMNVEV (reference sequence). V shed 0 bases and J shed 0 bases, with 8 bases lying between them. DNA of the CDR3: TGTGCCAGCAGTTTATCGGGGGGGGTGAACACTGAAGCTTTCTTT. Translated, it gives CASSLSGGVNTEAFF.

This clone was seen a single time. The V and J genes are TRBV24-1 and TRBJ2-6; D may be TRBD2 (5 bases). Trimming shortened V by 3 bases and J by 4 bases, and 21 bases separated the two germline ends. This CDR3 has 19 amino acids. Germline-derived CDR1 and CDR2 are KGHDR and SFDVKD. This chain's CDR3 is CATSDPDAEPGTGANVLTF. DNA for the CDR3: TGTGCCACCAGTGATCCAGACGCGGAACCGGGAACCGGGGCCAACGTCCTGACTTTC.

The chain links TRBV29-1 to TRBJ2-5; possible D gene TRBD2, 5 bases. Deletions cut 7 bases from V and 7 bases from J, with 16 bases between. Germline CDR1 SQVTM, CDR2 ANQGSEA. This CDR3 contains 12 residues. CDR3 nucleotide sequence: TGCAGCGCCCTCGAATTGGCGGGGACCCAGTACTTC. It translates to CSALELAGTQYF.

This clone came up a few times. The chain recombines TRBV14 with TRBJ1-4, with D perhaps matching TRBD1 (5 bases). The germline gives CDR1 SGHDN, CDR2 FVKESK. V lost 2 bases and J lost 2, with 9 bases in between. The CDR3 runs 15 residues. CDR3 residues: CASSQQGHTNEKLFF. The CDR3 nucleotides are TGTGCCAGCAGCCAACAGGGTCACACTAATGAAAAACTGTTTTTT.

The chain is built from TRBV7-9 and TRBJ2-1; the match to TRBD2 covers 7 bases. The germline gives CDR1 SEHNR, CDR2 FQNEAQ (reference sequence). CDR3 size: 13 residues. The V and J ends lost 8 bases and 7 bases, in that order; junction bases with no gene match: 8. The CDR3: CASLPEAGNEQFF. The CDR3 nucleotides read TGTGCCAGCTTACCAGAAGCGGGGAATGAGCAGTTCTTC.

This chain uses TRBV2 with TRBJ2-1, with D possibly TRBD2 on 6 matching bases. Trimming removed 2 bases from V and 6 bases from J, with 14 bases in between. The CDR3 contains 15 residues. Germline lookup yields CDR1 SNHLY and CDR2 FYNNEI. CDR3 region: CASSEQLAGGNEQFF. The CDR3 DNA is TGTGCCAGCAGTGAACAACTAGCCGGCGGCAATGAGCAGTTCTTC.

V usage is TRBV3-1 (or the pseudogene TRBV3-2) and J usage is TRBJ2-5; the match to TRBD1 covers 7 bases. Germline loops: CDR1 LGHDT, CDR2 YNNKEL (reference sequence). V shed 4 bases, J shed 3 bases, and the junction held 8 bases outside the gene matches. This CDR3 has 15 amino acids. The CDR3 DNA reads TGTGCCAGCAGCCCGAATTCCAGGGGGAAAGAGACCCAGTACTTC. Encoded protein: CASSPNSRGKETQYF.

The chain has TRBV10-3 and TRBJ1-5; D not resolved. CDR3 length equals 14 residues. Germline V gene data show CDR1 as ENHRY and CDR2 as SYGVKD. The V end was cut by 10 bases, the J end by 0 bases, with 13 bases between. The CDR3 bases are TGTGCCACGAGCCGCCAGGATAGCAATCAGCCCCAGCATTTT. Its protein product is CATSRQDSNQPQHF.

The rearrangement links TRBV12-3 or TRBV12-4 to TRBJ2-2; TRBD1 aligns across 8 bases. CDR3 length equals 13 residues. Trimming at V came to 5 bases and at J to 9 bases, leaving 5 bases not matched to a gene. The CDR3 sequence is CASSRTGIRELFF. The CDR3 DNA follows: TGTGCCAGCAGTAGGACAGGGATCCGGGAGCTGTTTTTT.

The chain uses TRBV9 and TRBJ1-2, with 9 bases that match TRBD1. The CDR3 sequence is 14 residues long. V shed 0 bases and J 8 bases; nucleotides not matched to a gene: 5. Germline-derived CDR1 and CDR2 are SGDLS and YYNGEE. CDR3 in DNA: TGTGCCAGCAGCGTAGAAGGGACAGGGCGAGGCTACACCTTC. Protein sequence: CASSVEGTGRGYTF.

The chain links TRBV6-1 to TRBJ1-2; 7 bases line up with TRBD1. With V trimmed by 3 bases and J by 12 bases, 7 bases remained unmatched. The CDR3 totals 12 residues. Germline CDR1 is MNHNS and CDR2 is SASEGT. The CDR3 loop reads CASSDKDRIHTF. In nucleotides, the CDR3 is TGTGCCAGCAGTGATAAGGACAGGATCCACACCTTC.

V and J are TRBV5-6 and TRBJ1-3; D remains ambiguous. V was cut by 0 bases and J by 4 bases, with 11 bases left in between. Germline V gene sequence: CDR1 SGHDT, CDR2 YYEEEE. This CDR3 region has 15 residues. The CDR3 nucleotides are TGTGCCAGCAGCTTGGGAGTCGTCCTCGGAAACACCATATATTTT. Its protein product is CASSLGVVLGNTIYF.

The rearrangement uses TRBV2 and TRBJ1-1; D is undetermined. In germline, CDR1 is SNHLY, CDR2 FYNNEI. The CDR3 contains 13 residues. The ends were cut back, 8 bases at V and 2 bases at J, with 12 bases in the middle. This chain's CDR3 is CASSLQSNTEAFF. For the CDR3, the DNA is TGTGCCAGCTCATTACAGTCCAACACTGAAGCTTTCTTT. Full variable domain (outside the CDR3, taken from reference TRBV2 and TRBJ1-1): EPEVTQTPSHQVTQMGQEVILRCVPISNHLYFYWYRQILGQKVEFLVSFYNNEISEKSEIFDDQFSVERPDGSNFTLKIRSTKLEDSAMYFCASSLQSNTEAFFGQGTRLTVV.

The CDR3 is CSASQGTTVTQYF. The CDR3 DNA reads as TGCAGTGCTAGTCAAGGGACTACCGTCACGCAGTATTTT. The chain couples TRBV20-1 to TRBJ2-3, with 7 bases lining up with TRBD2. CDR1 is DFQATT and CDR2 is SNEGSKA in the germline V gene (reference sequence). This CDR3 comprises 13 residues. The J segment lost 9 bases and the V segment lost 3 bases, leaving 9 bases of the junction unmatched.

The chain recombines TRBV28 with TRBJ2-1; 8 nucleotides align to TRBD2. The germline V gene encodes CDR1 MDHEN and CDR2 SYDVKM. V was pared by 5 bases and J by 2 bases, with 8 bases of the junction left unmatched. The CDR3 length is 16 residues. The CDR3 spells CASSPPTSGTYNEQFF. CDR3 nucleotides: TGTGCCAGCAGTCCCCCCACTAGCGGTACCTACAATGAGCAGTTCTTC.